The 17 T cell receptor beta chains below were found in one sample sequenced in a study of pediatric ulcerative colitis. Assay used: immunoSEQ multiplex PCR; TCRdb lists only in-frame clones, some missing. The data show about 32,000 clones, roughly four fifths seen once. Sequencing was carried out using blood. The receptors come from a boy younger than 18 with severe ulcerative colitis.

The J gene is TRBJ2-1, the V gene TRBV15, with TRBD2 identical over 8 bases. The J segment lost 2 bases and the V segment lost 3 bases, leaving 3 bases of the junction unmatched. The length of the CDR3 is 15 residues. From germline, CDR1 is LNHNV and CDR2 YYDKDF (reference sequence). CDR3 in DNA: TGTGCCACCAGCAGGGGTAGCGGGACCTACAATGAGCAGTTCTTC. The encoded protein is CATSRGSGTYNEQFF.

The CDR3 DNA reads as TGTGCCAGTAGTAGACAGGTGAATGAAAAACTGTTTTTT. Translation gives CASSRQVNEKLFF. The rearrangement uses TRBV19 and TRBJ1-4; a weak D match, TRBD1 (6 bases). CDR1 is LNHDA, CDR2 SQIVND, per germline (reference sequence). This CDR3 region has 13 residues. Trimming removed 4 bases at V and 5 bases at J, with 8 bases between.

V and J are TRBV16 and TRBJ1-2; 9 nucleotides match TRBD1. V lost 4 bases, J lost 4 bases, and 7 bases stayed unmatched. The CDR3 extends over 15 amino acids. CDR1 KGHSY and CDR2 FQNENV come from the germline V gene. CDR3 coding DNA: TGTGCCAGCAGCCCAAGACAGGGGGACCCCTATGGCTACACCTTC. This codes for CASSPRQGDPYGYTF.

The chain carries TRBV7-9 and TRBJ1-1, with D possibly matching TRBD1 (5 bases). The germline CDR1 and CDR2 sequences are SEHNR and FQNEAQ (reference sequence). The germline V and J ends were trimmed by 4 bases and 1 base, with 7 bases remaining between them. The CDR3 runs to 13 residues. The CDR3 reads CASSSQENTEAFF. For the CDR3, the DNA is TGTGCCAGCAGCTCACAGGAGAACACTGAAGCTTTCTTT.

This clone was detected only a few times. The rearrangement uses TRBV4-3 and TRBJ1-1; D not resolved. Deletions cut 0 bases from V and 7 bases from J, with 15 bases between. The CDR3 has 15 residues. Germline V gene data show CDR1 as LGHNA and CDR2 as YSLEER. CDR3: CASSQESHTVGEAFF. The CDR3 DNA follows: TGCGCCAGCAGCCAAGAATCCCATACGGTCGGTGAAGCTTTCTTT.

This clone was recorded only once. This chain uses TRBV2 with TRBJ2-2, with D perhaps TRBD1 (5 bases). The CDR3 is made up of 13 amino acids. Trimming left V 8 bases short and J 4 bases short, with 11 bases between. Germline lookup yields CDR1 SNHLY and CDR2 FYNNEI. CDR3 in amino acids: CASGPRGTGELFF. The CDR3 DNA reads TGTGCCAGCGGACCTAGGGGCACCGGGGAGCTGTTTTTT.

The V gene is TRBV30, the J gene TRBJ1-5, with D possibly TRBD1 on 6 matching bases. Germline V CDR1 and CDR2: GTSNPN, SVGIG (reference sequence). The CDR3 has 14 amino acids. Between the trimmed V and J ends, which lost 0 bases and 5 bases, there was a span of 11 bases. The CDR3 loop is CAWSVGGGHQPQHF. For the CDR3, the DNA is TGTGCCTGGAGTGTAGGAGGGGGACATCAGCCCCAGCATTTT.

The J gene is TRBJ2-1, the V gene TRBV6-6; 7 positions match TRBD2. The germline gives CDR1 MNHNY, CDR2 SVGAGI (reference sequence). The V and J ends lost 4 bases and 2 bases, in that order; junction bases with no gene match: 2. CDR3 length equals 14 residues. The CDR3 is CASSSGGAYNEQFF. CDR3 DNA sequence: TGTGCCAGCAGTTCTGGGGGGGCCTACAATGAGCAGTTCTTC.

The chain joins TRBV4-3 to TRBJ1-4; D is uncertain. The germline CDR1 and CDR2 sequences are LGHNA and YSLEER. This CDR3 comprises 15 residues. V was shortened by 0 bases and J by 5 bases, with 10 bases between the two germline ends. CDR3 bases: TGCGCCAGCAGCCAAGATCAACTGGCGAATGAAAAACTGTTTTTT. Protein sequence: CASSQDQLANEKLFF.

V gene TRBV2 combines with J gene TRBJ1-1, with 8 bases matching TRBD1. With V trimmed by 3 bases and J by 0 bases, 3 bases remained unmatched. This CDR3 has 15 amino acids. Germline V gene lookup returns CDR1 SNHLY and CDR2 FYNNEI. The CDR3 bases are TGTGCCAGCAGTGAGCTGACAGGGGTGAACACTGAAGCTTTCTTT. Protein: CASSELTGVNTEAFF.

The rearrangement joins TRBV10-3 to TRBJ1-2, with a tentative D call TRBD1 (6 bases). Germline-derived CDR1 and CDR2 are ENHRY and SYGVKD. This CDR3 has 13 residues. Trimming took 10 bases from V and 4 from J, leaving 16 bases between them. The CDR3 here is CATNGQLGYGYTF. For the CDR3, the DNA is TGTGCCACCAATGGACAGTTGGGCTATGGCTACACCTTC.

J is TRBJ2-2 and V is TRBV7-3; D perhaps matches TRBD2 (6 bases). The V and J ends lost 3 bases and 6 bases respectively, with 11 bases between them. The CDR3 is 14 residues long. The germline CDR1 and CDR2 sequences are SGHTA and FQGTGA. The CDR3 bases are TGTGCCAGCAGCTTCGGACTAAATGCCGGGGAGCTGTTTTTT. Residues: CASSFGLNAGELFF.

The V gene is TRBV7-3, the J gene TRBJ2-3; D not resolved. The ends were cut back, 5 bases at V and 6 bases at J, with 9 bases in the middle. The CDR3 runs to 12 residues. Germline V gives CDR1 SGHTA, CDR2 FQGTGA. CDR3 region: CASSPNGDTQYF. The CDR3 DNA reads TGTGCCAGCAGCCCCAATGGCGATACGCAGTATTTT.

DNA for the CDR3: TGTGCCAGCAGACGGGGCGGAGGGGTGTACGAGCAGTACTTC. It is translated as CASRRGGGVYEQYF. V is TRBV6-5 and J is TRBJ2-7; D possibly corresponds to TRBD2 (6 bases). The V and J ends lost 6 bases and 4 bases respectively, with 16 bases between them. CDR1 is MNHEY, CDR2 SVGAGI, per germline. This CDR3 comprises 14 residues.

This chain uses TRBV11-2 with TRBJ1-2, with 8 bases aligning to TRBD1. This CDR3 is built from 14 residues. The V gene end was trimmed by 5 bases and the J gene end by 5 bases; junction bases not matched to a gene: 7. Germline-derived CDR1 and CDR2 are SGHAT and FQNNGV. CDR3 loop: CASSPTQGVYGYTF. CDR3 bases: TGTGCCAGCAGCCCCACACAGGGGGTGTATGGCTACACCTTC.

The rearrangement joins TRBV6-6 to TRBJ1-1; D call uncertain. CDR1 and CDR2 (germline): MNHNY, SVGAGI (reference sequence). V lost 5 bases and J 10 bases, leaving 17 bases between the germline ends. The CDR3 sequence is 13 residues long. The CDR3 coding sequence is TGTGCCAGCAGTACACGCGCCGTGGTTGGAGCTTTCTTT. It is translated as CASSTRAVVGAFF.

The chain has TRBV27 and TRBJ2-5, with a tentative D call TRBD1 (6 bases). Germline V gene sequence: CDR1 MNHEY, CDR2 SMNVEV (reference sequence). The CDR3 has 13 amino acids. V lost 3 bases, J lost 5 bases, and 10 bases lay in between. The CDR3 DNA follows: TGTGCCAGCAGTTTGGGGGCGGTCGAGACCCAGTACTTC. Amino acids: CASSLGAVETQYF.